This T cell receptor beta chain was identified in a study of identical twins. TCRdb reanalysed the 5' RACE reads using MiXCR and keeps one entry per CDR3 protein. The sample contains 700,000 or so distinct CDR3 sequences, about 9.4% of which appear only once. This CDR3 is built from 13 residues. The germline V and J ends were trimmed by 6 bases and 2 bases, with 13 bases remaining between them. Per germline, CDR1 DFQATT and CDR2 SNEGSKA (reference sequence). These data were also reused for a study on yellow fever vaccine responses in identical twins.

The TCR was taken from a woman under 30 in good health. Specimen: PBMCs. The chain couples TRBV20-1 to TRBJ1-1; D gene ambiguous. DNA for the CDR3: TGCAGTGCCCCGAGCCGGGGAAACACTGAAGCTTTCTTT. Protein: CSAPSRGNTEAFF.